One sample yielded the 25 T cell receptor beta chains listed below, sequenced in a study of blood T cell repertoires in COVID-19. TCRdb's table, derived via immunoSEQ multiplex PCR, lists solely in-frame clones and lacks some. This table has more than 250,000 clones, approximately 89% appearing once. Sequenced: peripheral blood. These receptor sequences come from a woman aged 25-40 years with COVID-19, enrolled during active disease.

The rearrangement joins TRBV11-2 to TRBJ1-1; D gene ambiguous. Between the trimmed V and J ends, which lost 4 bases and 2 bases, there was a span of 8 bases. This CDR3 is built from 13 residues. CDR1 SGHAT and CDR2 FQNNGV come from the germline V gene. CDR3 in DNA: TGTGCCAGCAGCTACGATAGCAACACTGAAGCTTTCTTT. It codes for CASSYDSNTEAFF.

The CDR3 coding sequence is TGTGCCAGCAGCTCTCCGACAGGGAACACCTACGAGCAGTACGTC. It specifies CASSSPTGNTYEQYV. This chain joins TRBV5-6 and TRBJ2-7; 7 bases line up with TRBD1. This CDR3 is built from 15 residues. Looked up from germline, CDR1 is SGHDT and CDR2 is YYEEEE. The V gene end was trimmed by 3 bases and the J gene end by 2 bases; junction bases not matched to a gene: 8.

CDR3 bases: TGTGCCAGCAGCAAAACACAGGGGGCGAAAGCTAACTATGGCTACACCTTC. Protein sequence: CASSKTQGAKANYGYTF. J is TRBJ1-2 and V is TRBV21-1; the tabulated D call, TRBD1, remains unverified against the DNA. TRBV21-1 is a listed pseudogene. The CDR3 loop spans 17 amino acids.

The table lists this clone with a count of one. The chain recombines TRBV4-1 with TRBJ1-4; TRBD1 is a possible D gene (6 bases). Between the trimmed V and J ends, which lost 1 base and 4 bases, there was a span of 13 bases. This CDR3 has 16 amino acids. Germline V gives CDR1 MGHRA, CDR2 YSYEKL. In DNA form, the CDR3 reads TGCGCCAGCAGCCAAGGAACGACAGGCATTAATGAAAAACTGTTTTTT. Its protein is CASSQGTTGINEKLFF.

The CDR3 is CASSLVTALSNYGYTF. The DNA of the CDR3 is TGTGCCAGCAGCCTAGTCACGGCTCTAAGTAACTATGGCTACACCTTC. V gene TRBV5-4 combines with J gene TRBJ1-2, with unresolved D. V was shortened by 4 bases and J by 1 base, with 17 bases between the two germline ends. CDR1 and CDR2 (germline): SGHNT, YYREEE (reference sequence). The CDR3 is 16 residues long.

The table lists this clone with a count of one. Other DNA sequences within the sample encode an identical CDR3. The chain carries TRBV9 and TRBJ1-2, with 10 bases that match TRBD1. Trimming at V came to 0 bases and at J to 7 bases, leaving 0 bases not matched to a gene. The CDR3 has 13 residues. The germline CDR1 and CDR2 sequences are SGDLS and YYNGEE. This CDR3 is CASSVGTGGGYTF. The CDR3 DNA reads as TGTGCCAGCAGCGTAGGGACAGGGGGTGGCTACACCTTC.

CDR3 loop: CSASITGSYGYTF. The CDR3 nucleotides read TGCAGTGCTAGTATTACCGGGAGCTATGGCTACACCTTC. The genes are TRBV20-1 and TRBJ1-2; D not resolved. V dropped 3 bases and J dropped 4 bases, with 12 bases sitting between them. Germline-derived CDR1 and CDR2 are DFQATT and SNEGSKA (reference sequence). CDR3 length equals 13 residues.

This chain links TRBV7-9 with TRBJ2-5; possible D gene TRBD1, 5 bases. The CDR3 loop spans 12 amino acids. Trimming took off 9 bases at V and 1 base at J, with 9 bases between the two ends. Germline CDR1 and CDR2: SEHNR and FQNEAQ (reference sequence). CDR3 in DNA: TGTGCCAGTCCAGGGCCCCAAGAGACCCAGTACTTC. Protein: CASPGPQETQYF.

This sequence joins TRBV6-6 and TRBJ1-5; 10 bases align to TRBD1. Germline V gene lookup returns CDR1 MNHNY and CDR2 SVGAGI (reference sequence). The length of the CDR3 is 13 residues. V was pared by 6 bases and J by 6 bases, with 2 bases of the junction left unmatched. The CDR3 DNA is TGTGCCAGCAGGGGGACAGGGGCTCAGCCCCAGCATTTT. Its protein product is CASRGTGAQPQHF.

This chain uses TRBV3-1 (or the pseudogene TRBV3-2) with TRBJ1-3, with no clear D. This CDR3 has 15 amino acids. The V end was cut by 7 bases, the J end by 0 bases, with 13 bases between. The germline CDR1 and CDR2 sequences are LGHDT and YNNKEL (reference sequence). The CDR3 spells CASTASGVSGNTIYF. In nucleotides, the CDR3 is TGTGCCAGCACAGCAAGCGGGGTCTCTGGAAACACCATATATTTT.

CDR3 residues: CASVGQGGSETQYF. The CDR3 nucleotides read TGTGCCAGCGTCGGACAGGGAGGATCGGAGACCCAGTACTTC. The chain links TRBV2 to TRBJ2-5; 8 bases fit TRBD1. With 8 bases clipped from V and 5 bases from J, the junction kept 10 bases outside the gene matches. This CDR3 is built from 14 residues. Germline loops: CDR1 SNHLY, CDR2 FYNNEI.

The chain uses TRBV27 and TRBJ2-6, with unresolved D. Germline assignment: CDR1 MNHEY and CDR2 SMNVEV (reference sequence). This CDR3 contains 17 residues. V lost 5 bases to trimming and J lost 0 bases, with 14 bases between them. This chain's CDR3 is CASSRGSHPSGANVLTF. Here the CDR3 DNA reads TGTGCCAGCAGTCGAGGCTCTCACCCCTCTGGGGCCAACGTCCTGACTTTC. Combining the CDR3 with reference TRBV27 and TRBJ2-6 gives the whole variable domain EAQVTQNPRYLITVTGKKLTVTCSQNMNHEYMSWYRQDPGLGLRQIYYSMNVEVTDKGDVPEGYKVSRKEKRNFPLILESPSPNQTSLYFCASSRGSHPSGANVLTFGAGSRLTVL.

V and J are TRBV27 and TRBJ1-1; 7 bases match TRBD1. This CDR3 has 13 amino acids. Looked up from germline, CDR1 is MNHEY and CDR2 is SMNVEV (reference sequence). V shed 5 bases and J 11 bases; nucleotides not matched to a gene: 11. The CDR3 region is CASSARTGSRAFF. In DNA form, the CDR3 reads TGTGCCAGCAGTGCTAGGACAGGCTCTCGGGCTTTCTTT.

V is TRBV18 and J is TRBJ2-2; D is uncertain. The germline gives CDR1 KGHSH, CDR2 LQKENI. V was pared by 2 bases and J by 0 bases, with 7 bases between. The CDR3 has 15 residues. The CDR3 protein is CASSPKRSNTGELFF. The DNA for the CDR3 is TGTGCCAGCTCACCAAAACGGTCGAACACCGGGGAGCTGTTTTTT.

V gene TRBV18 combines with J gene TRBJ1-2, with 7 bases lining up with TRBD1. Germline CDR1 KGHSH, CDR2 LQKENI. The CDR3 length is 12 residues. Trimming removed 5 bases from V and 4 bases from J; junction bases left unmatched: 1. For the CDR3, the DNA is TGTGCCAGCTCAAACAGGGGCTATGGCTACACCTTC. The encoded protein is CASSNRGYGYTF.

The chain recombines TRBV7-2 with TRBJ1-5; 9 bases are a match to TRBD1. The CDR3 is 14 amino acids. Trimming removed 10 bases from V and 5 bases from J; junction bases left unmatched: 9. The germline CDR1 and CDR2 sequences are SGHTA and FQGNSA. For the CDR3, the DNA is TGTGCCACACGGACAGGGGCCATTGATCAGCCCCAGCATTTT. Encoded protein: CATRTGAIDQPQHF.

The genes are TRBV5-1 and TRBJ2-1; D may be TRBD1 (8 bases). Germline loops: CDR1 SGHRS, CDR2 YFSETQ. The V end lost 6 bases, the J end lost 0 bases, and 28 bases lay between the germline ends. This CDR3 contains 20 residues. The chain's CDR3 is CASNDPSGTGGARSYNEQFF. Written as DNA, the CDR3 is TGCGCCAGCAACGACCCATCGGGCACAGGGGGGGCCCGCTCCTACAATGAGCAGTTCTTC. The variable domain in full, with the rest retrieved from reference TRBV5-1 and TRBJ2-1, is KAGVTQTPRYLIKTRGQQVTLSCSPISGHRSVSWYQQTPGQGLQFLFEYFSETQRNKGNFPGRFSGRQFSNSRSEMNVSTLELGDSALYLCASNDPSGTGGARSYNEQFFGPGTRLTVL.

The chain carries TRBV5-1 and TRBJ2-1; 11 nucleotides agree with TRBD2. The CDR3 is 16 amino acids. V lost 2 bases and J lost 10; bases outside the gene matches: 11. The germline V gene encodes CDR1 SGHRS and CDR2 YFSETQ. CDR3 in DNA: TGCGCCAGCAGCTTAACGAGTAGCGGGGGGGTGGAAGAGCAGTTCTTC. Its protein is CASSLTSSGGVEEQFF.

The chain uses TRBV5-1 and TRBJ1-6, with D possibly TRBD1 on 6 matching bases. Per the germline V gene, CDR1 is SGHRS and CDR2 is YFSETQ. This CDR3 is built from 17 residues. The germline V and J ends were trimmed by 0 bases and 8 bases, with 18 bases remaining between them. DNA for the CDR3: TGCGCCAGCAGCTTGGGGGACCCCGGGACATCTGATTCACCCCTCCACTTT. Translated: CASSLGDPGTSDSPLHF. Filled out from reference TRBV5-1 and TRBJ1-6, the complete variable domain reads KAGVTQTPRYLIKTRGQQVTLSCSPISGHRSVSWYQQTPGQGLQFLFEYFSETQRNKGNFPGRFSGRQFSNSRSEMNVSTLELGDSALYLCASSLGDPGTSDSPLHFGNGTRLTVT.

The chain joins TRBV3-1 (or the pseudogene TRBV3-2) to TRBJ1-5; unclear D gene. V was clipped by 6 bases and J by 11 bases, with 29 bases between them. There are 17 residues in the CDR3. Germline V gives CDR1 LGHDT, CDR2 YNNKEL (reference sequence). The CDR3 region is CASSLSTHPPIPGSQHF. The CDR3 DNA reads TGTGCCAGCAGTCTCTCCACCCACCCTCCTATCCCGGGATCCCAGCATTTT.

The J gene is TRBJ2-3, the V gene TRBV2; the match to TRBD2 covers 10 bases. V shed 4 bases, J shed 3 bases, and the junction held 4 bases outside the gene matches. The CDR3 consists of 15 residues. The germline V gene has CDR1 SNHLY and CDR2 FYNNEI. The CDR3 bases are TGTGCCAGCAGTGTAATAGCGGGGGGAACAGATACGCAGTATTTT. Translation gives CASSVIAGGTDTQYF.

The chain couples TRBV27 to TRBJ1-1, with 8 positions matching TRBD1. V trimming: 0 bases; J trimming: 6 bases; junction bases outside the gene matches: 6. CDR1 and CDR2 (germline): MNHEY, SMNVEV (reference sequence). The CDR3 totals 15 residues. In DNA, the CDR3 is TGTGCCAGCAGTTTATCTGGGACAGGACGCCCTGAAGCTTTCTTT. Amino acid sequence: CASSLSGTGRPEAFF.

The chain employs TRBV5-4 and TRBJ1-2; 7 bases agree with TRBD1. The V gene's germline CDR1 is SGHNT and CDR2 YYREEE (reference sequence). Trimming removed 0 bases from V and 4 bases from J; junction bases left unmatched: 9. The CDR3 is 16 amino acids. CDR3 nucleotide sequence: TGTGCCAGCAGCTTGGGAGGGGGCCGAATCGGCTATGGCTACACCTTC. Protein sequence: CASSLGGGRIGYGYTF. Combining the CDR3 with reference TRBV5-4 and TRBJ1-2 gives the whole variable domain ETGVTQSPTHLIKTRGQQVTLRCSSQSGHNTVSWYQQALGQGPQFIFQYYREEENGRGNFPPRFSGLQFPNYSSELNVNALELDDSALYLCASSLGGGRIGYGYTFGSGTRLTVV.

The gene calls are TRBV7-8 and TRBJ1-2; D possibly corresponds to TRBD1 (5 bases). CDR3 size: 14 residues. CDR1 and CDR2 (germline): SGHVS, FQNEAQ. Between the trimmed V and J ends, which lost 5 bases and 4 bases, there was a span of 14 bases. The CDR3 DNA follows: TGTGCCAGCAGCCCTAGGGGCCCCCTCTATGGCTACACCTTC. Translating gives CASSPRGPLYGYTF. The entire variable domain, with the rest obtained from reference TRBV7-8 and TRBJ1-2, is as follows: GAGVSQSPRYKVAKRGQDVALRCDPISGHVSLFWYQQALGQGPEFLTYFQNEAQLDKSGLPSDRFFAERPEGSVSTLKIQRTQQEDSAVYLCASSPRGPLYGYTFGSGTRLTVV.

J is TRBJ2-7 and V is TRBV11-2; D unresolved. V was cut by 3 bases and J by 0 bases, with 6 bases left in between. Looked up from germline, CDR1 is SGHAT and CDR2 is FQNNGV. The CDR3 covers 13 residues. The DNA of the CDR3 is TGTGCCAGCAGCTTGGGCAGCTCCTACGAGCAGTACTTC. This codes for CASSLGSSYEQYF.